The next 10 T cell receptor beta chains were all read from a single sample in a study of post-analysis software for immune sequencing data. Findings and caveats of the study: The five TRBV segments detected at higher frequency in patients than in controls included TRBV5-6, TRBV5-1 and TRBV20-1.

These receptors have no known antigen. Presence of unique molecular identifiers characterized the TCR beta cDNA libraries. TCRdb itself ran the PCR reads through MiXCR, one entry per CDR3 protein. This sample has approximately 180,000 distinct CDR3 sequences, with 25% to 35% found just once. Sequencing was done on a sample of blood. These receptors were collected from a girl between 5 and 17 years old with multiple sclerosis.

The chain couples TRBV10-3 to TRBJ2-1; 10 bases match TRBD2. Germline V lookup: CDR1 ENHRY, CDR2 SYGVKD. This CDR3 spans 16 amino acids. Losses at the gene ends were 7 bases for V and 5 bases for J; bases not matched to a gene: 11. The CDR3 DNA is TGTGCCATCACCAATATCGTAGCGGGAGGCAACAATGAGCAGTTCTTC. This codes for CAITNIVAGGNNEQFF.

This clonotype was found many times. The J gene is TRBJ1-2, the V gene TRBV7-6, with a weak D call TRBD1 (5 bases). Trimming stripped 0 bases from V and 4 bases from J, with 12 bases between. This CDR3 has 15 residues. Germline V gives CDR1 SGHVS, CDR2 FNYEAQ. The CDR3 sequence: CASSLAPEGLYGYTF. CDR3 in DNA: TGTGCCAGCAGCTTAGCCCCTGAGGGACTCTATGGCTACACCTTC.

The chain joins TRBV24-1 to TRBJ2-1; 9 positions match TRBD2. Germline lookup yields CDR1 KGHDR and CDR2 SFDVKD. The V gene end was trimmed by 3 bases and the J gene end by 9 bases; junction bases not matched to a gene: 20. This CDR3 contains 19 residues. The CDR3 loop reads CATSDPSRDSGREVSEQFF. CDR3 sequence (DNA): TGTGCCACCAGTGATCCCTCCAGGGATAGCGGGAGAGAAGTTAGTGAGCAGTTCTTC.

This clonotype came up many times. The chain has TRBV4-2 and TRBJ1-2, with 8 bases that match TRBD1. V lost 2 bases and J lost 7; bases outside the gene matches: 6. The V gene's germline CDR1 is LGHNA and CDR2 YNFKEQ. The CDR3 totals 14 residues. The CDR3 sequence is CASSQHRGDSGYTF. CDR3 DNA sequence: TGTGCCAGCAGCCAACACAGGGGGGACTCTGGCTACACCTTC.

This clonotype came up a few times. The rearrangement joins TRBV20-1 to TRBJ2-1; tentatively, D is TRBD1 or TRBD2 (6 bases each). CDR3 size: 16 residues. Trimming cost V 0 bases and J 4 bases, with 16 bases left between them. Germline V gene sequence: CDR1 DFQATT, CDR2 SNEGSKA (reference sequence). CDR3 nucleotides: TGCAGTGCTAGAGATGTAAAAGGGGGGATTTACAATGAGCAGTTCTTC. The encoded protein is CSARDVKGGIYNEQFF.

The chain links TRBV10-3 to TRBJ2-2; TRBD2 matches 12 bases. CDR1 and CDR2 from the germline V gene are ENHRY and SYGVKD. This CDR3 contains 14 residues. V lost 9 bases and J lost 6; bases outside the gene matches: 5. The CDR3 loop is CAILTSGRAGELFF. Written as DNA, the CDR3 is TGTGCCATTTTGACTAGCGGGAGAGCCGGGGAGCTGTTTTTT.

This clonotype was recorded once. The chain joins TRBV5-1 to TRBJ2-6; D is possibly TRBD1 (6 bases). The ends were cut back, 4 bases at V and 0 bases at J, with 20 bases in the middle. This CDR3 is built from 19 residues. Germline loops: CDR1 SGHRS, CDR2 YFSETQ. The CDR3 DNA follows: TGCGCCAGCAGCATTACAGGGTTGGGTCCTGGCTCTGGGGCCAACGTCCTGACTTTC. Its translation: CASSITGLGPGSGANVLTF.

This clonotype was seen more than once but under ten times. The chain links TRBV14 to TRBJ2-7; TRBD1 matches at 7 bases. The CDR3 totals 14 residues. Germline-derived CDR1 and CDR2 are SGHDN and FVKESK. V trimming: 3 bases; J trimming: 2 bases; junction bases outside the gene matches: 4. The CDR3 DNA reads as TGTGCCAGCAGCCAGACAGGGTACCCCTACGAGCAGTACTTC. Amino acids: CASSQTGYPYEQYF. Based on the CDR3 plus reference TRBV14 and TRBJ2-7, the full variable domain is EAGVTQFPSHSVIEKGQTVTLRCDPISGHDNLYWYRRVMGKEIKFLLHFVKESKQDESGMPNNRFLAERTGGTYSTLKVQPAELEDSGVYFCASSQTGYPYEQYFGPGTRLTVT.

This clonotype was picked up many times. V and J are TRBV9 and TRBJ2-5, with no clear D. The CDR3 is 14 residues long. V was pared by 3 bases and J by 1 base, with 10 bases between. Germline V CDR1 and CDR2: SGDLS, YYNGEE. The DNA for the CDR3 is TGTGCCAGCAGCGCCACGTTGACCCAAGAGACCCAGTACTTC. This codes for CASSATLTQETQYF.

This clonotype was picked up many times. The rearrangement uses TRBV6-5 and TRBJ1-1; 7 positions agree with TRBD1. CDR1 is MNHEY and CDR2 is SVGAGI in the germline V gene. The CDR3 extends over 15 amino acids. J was trimmed by 5 bases and V by 0 bases; bases with no gene match: 6. DNA for the CDR3: TGTGCCAGCAGTTACTCCAGGGGGTTTCGGACTGAAGCTTTCTTT. Protein product: CASSYSRGFRTEAFF.